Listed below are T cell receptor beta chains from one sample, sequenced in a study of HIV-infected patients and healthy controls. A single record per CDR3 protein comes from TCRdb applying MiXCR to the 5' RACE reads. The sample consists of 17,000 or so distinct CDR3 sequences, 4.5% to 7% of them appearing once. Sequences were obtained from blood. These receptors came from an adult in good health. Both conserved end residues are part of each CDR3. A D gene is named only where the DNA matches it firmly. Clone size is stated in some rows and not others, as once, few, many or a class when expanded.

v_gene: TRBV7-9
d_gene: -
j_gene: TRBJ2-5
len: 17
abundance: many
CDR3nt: TGTGCCAGCAGCTTAAGTTTGGGGTCCGGCTACCAAGAGACCCAGTACTTC
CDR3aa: CASSLSLGSGYQETQYF

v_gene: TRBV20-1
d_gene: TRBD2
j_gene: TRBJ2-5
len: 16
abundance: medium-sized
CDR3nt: TGCAGTGCTTCCCCGGGGAAAGCGGGGGGCAAAGAGACCCAGTACTTC
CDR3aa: CSASPGKAGGKETQYF

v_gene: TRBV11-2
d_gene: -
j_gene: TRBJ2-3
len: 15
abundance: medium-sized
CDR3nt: TGTGCCAGCACTGAGAGCGGAGCGAGCACAGATACGCAGTATTTT
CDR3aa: CASTESGASTDTQYF

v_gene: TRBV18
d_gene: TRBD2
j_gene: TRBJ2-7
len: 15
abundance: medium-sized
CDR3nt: TGTGCCAGCTCACCAAGGAGCGGGGGGGCCTACGAGCAGTACTTC
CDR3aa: CASSPRSGGAYEQYF

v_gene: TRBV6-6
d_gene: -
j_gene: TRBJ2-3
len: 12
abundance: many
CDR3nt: TGTGCCAGCAGTTATAGGGCAGATACGCAGTATTTT
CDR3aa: CASSYRADTQYF

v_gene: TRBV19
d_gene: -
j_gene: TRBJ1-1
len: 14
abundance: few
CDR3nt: TGTGCCAGTAGTCCAGCGTCCTTTCACACTGAAGCTTTCTTT
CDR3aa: CASSPASFHTEAFF

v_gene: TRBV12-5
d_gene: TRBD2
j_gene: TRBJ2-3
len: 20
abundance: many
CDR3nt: TGTGCTAGTGGTACCCTTAGCGGGGGAGAGTTGCGGGCTAGCACAGATACGCAGTATTTT
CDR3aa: CASGTLSGGELRASTDTQYF

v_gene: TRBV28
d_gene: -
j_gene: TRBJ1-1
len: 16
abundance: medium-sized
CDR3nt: TGTGCCAGCAGTTTAGAGTCCGGGACCTTGAACACTGAAGCTTTCTTT
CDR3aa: CASSLESGTLNTEAFF

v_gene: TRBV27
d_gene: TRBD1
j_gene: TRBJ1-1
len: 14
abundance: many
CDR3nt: TGTGCCAGCAGTTTTGGGACAGGGACCACTGAAGCTTTCTTT
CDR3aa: CASSFGTGTTEAFF

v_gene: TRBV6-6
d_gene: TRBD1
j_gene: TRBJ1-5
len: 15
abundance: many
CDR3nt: TGTGCCAGCAGTTACGCGGACAGGGACCATCAGCCCCAGCATTTT
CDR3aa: CASSYADRDHQPQHF

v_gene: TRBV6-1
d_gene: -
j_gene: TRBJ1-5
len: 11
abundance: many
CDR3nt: TGTGCCAGCAGGCAGACAGTCCCCCAGCATTTT
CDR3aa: CASRQTVPQHF

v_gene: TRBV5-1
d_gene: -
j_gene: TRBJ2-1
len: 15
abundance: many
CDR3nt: TGCGCCAGCAGCTTGGGGGGTACCAATGGGGATGAGCAGTTCTTC
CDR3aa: CASSLGGTNGDEQFF

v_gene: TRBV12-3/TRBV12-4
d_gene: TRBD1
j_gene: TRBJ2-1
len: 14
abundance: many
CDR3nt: TGTGCCAGCAGTCCGGACAGGTCCTACAATGAGCAGTTCTTC
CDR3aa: CASSPDRSYNEQFF

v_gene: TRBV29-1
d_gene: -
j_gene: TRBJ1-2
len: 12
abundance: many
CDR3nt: TGCAGCGTGGCGGGGGCACGCTATGGCTACACCTTC
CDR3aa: CSVAGARYGYTF

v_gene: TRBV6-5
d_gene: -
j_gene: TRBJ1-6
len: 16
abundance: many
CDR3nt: TGTGCCAGCAGTTACCGCGGACCGCCCAATAATTCACCCCTCCACTTT
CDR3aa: CASSYRGPPNNSPLHF

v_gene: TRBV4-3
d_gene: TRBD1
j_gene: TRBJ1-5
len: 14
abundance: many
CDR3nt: TGCGCCAGCAGCCAGAGACAGGGAAATCAGCCCCAGCATTTT
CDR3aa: CASSQRQGNQPQHF

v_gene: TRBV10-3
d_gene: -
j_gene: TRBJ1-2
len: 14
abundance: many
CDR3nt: TGTGCCATCAGCACAGAAATCCCAGGCTATGGCTACACCTTC
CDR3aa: CAISTEIPGYGYTF

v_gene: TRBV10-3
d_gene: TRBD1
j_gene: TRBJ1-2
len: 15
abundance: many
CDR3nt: TGTGCCATCAGTACCTCAACCGGACAGGGACATGGCTACACCTTC
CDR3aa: CAISTSTGQGHGYTF

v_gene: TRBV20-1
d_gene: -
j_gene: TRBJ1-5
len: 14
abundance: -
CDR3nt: TGCAGTGCTAGAGATCCAGGGGTCGGGCAGCCCCAGCATTTT
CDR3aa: CSARDPGVGQPQHF

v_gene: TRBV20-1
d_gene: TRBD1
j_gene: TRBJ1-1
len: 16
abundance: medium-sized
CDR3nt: TGCAGTGCTAGTTCCGCCGGACAGGGGGCAACAGTTGAAGCTTTCTTT
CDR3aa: CSASSAGQGATVEAFF

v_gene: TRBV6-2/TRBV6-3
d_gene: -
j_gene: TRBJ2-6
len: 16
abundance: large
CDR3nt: TGTGCCAGCAGTGCCACTGGGCTTTCTGGGGCCAACGTCCTGACTTTC
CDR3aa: CASSATGLSGANVLTF

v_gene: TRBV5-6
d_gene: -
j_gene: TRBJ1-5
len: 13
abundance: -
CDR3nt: TGTGCCAGCAGCCTACAGGGTGATCAGCCCCAGCATTTT
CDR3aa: CASSLQGDQPQHF

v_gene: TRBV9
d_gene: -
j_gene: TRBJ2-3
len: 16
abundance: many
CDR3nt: TGTGCCAGCAGCGTAGAGGCAGGGACGATCGCAGATACGCAGTATTTT
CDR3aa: CASSVEAGTIADTQYF

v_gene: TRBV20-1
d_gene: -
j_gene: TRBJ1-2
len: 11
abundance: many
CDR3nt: TGCAGTGCGGAACCCCACCATGGCTACACCTTC
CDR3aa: CSAEPHHGYTF

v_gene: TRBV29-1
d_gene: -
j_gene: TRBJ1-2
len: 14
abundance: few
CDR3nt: TGCAGCGTTGAAGAACTAACCCGACGCTATGGCTACACCTTC
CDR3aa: CSVEELTRRYGYTF

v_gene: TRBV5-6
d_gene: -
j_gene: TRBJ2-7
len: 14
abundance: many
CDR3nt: TGTGCCAGCAGAGGAAAGGGCCGCTCCTACGAGCAGTACTTC
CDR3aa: CASRGKGRSYEQYF

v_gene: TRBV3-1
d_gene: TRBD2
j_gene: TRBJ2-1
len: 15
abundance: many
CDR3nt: TGTGCCAGCAGCCCCGGACTAGCGGGGGGCAATGAGCAGTTCTTC
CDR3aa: CASSPGLAGGNEQFF

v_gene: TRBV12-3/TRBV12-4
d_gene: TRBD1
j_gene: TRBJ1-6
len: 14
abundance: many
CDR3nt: TGTGCCAGCAGTTTAGGGGACAGGGCTACACCCCTCCACTTT
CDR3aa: CASSLGDRATPLHF

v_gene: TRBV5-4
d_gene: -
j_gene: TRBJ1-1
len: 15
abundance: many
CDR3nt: TGTGCCAGCAGCTTAGACCTCGGGGGAGGGACTGAAGCTTTCTTT
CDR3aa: CASSLDLGGGTEAFF

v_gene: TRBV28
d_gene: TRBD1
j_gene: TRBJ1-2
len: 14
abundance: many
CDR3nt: TGTGCCAGCAGCCCCAGGGGGCTTTACTATGGCTACACCTTC
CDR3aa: CASSPRGLYYGYTF

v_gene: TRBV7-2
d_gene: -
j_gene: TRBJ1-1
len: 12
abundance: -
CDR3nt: TGTGGCAGCAGCCCAGCGTTCACTGAAGCTTTCTTT
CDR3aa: CGSSPAFTEAFF

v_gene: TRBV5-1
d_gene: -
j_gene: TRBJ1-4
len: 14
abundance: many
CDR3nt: TGCGCCAGCAGCTTGGGCGGGACTAATGAAAAACTGTTTTTT
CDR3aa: CASSLGGTNEKLFF

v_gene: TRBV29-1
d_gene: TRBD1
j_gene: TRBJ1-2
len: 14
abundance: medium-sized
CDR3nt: TGCAGCATATACAGGGGGCCTCCCGATTATGGCTACACCTTC
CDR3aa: CSIYRGPPDYGYTF

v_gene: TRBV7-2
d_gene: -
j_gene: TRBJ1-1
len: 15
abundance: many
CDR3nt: TGTGCCAGCAGCCGGTTTCCCCGGGGGAGGACTGAAGCTTTCTTT
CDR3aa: CASSRFPRGRTEAFF

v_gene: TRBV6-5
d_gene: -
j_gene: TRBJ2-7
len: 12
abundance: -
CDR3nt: TGTGCCAGCAGTTACTCCTGGGGCGAGCAGTACTTC
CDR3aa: CASSYSWGEQYF

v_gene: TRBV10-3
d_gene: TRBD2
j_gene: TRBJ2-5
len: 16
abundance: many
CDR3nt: TGTGCCATCAGCGCCTCCCCGACTAGCGGGGTAGAGACCCAGTACTTC
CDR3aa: CAISASPTSGVETQYF

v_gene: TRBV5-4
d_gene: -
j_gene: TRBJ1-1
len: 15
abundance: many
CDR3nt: TGTGCCAGCAGCTTTACTTCTCCTCGGAACACTGAAGCTTTCTTT
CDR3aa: CASSFTSPRNTEAFF

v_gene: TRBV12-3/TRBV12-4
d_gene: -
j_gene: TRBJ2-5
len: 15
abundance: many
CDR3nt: TGTGCCAGCAGTTTCGGGCTTAACCAGAGAGAGACCCAGTACTTC
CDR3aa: CASSFGLNQRETQYF

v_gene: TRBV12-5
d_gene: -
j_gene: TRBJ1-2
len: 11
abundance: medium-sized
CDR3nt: TGTGCTAGTGGCACTTTCTATGGCTACACCTTC
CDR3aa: CASGTFYGYTF

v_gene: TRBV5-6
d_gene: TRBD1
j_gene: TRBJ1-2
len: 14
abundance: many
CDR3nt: TGTGCCAGCAGCTTGGGCAGGGGGTCCTATGGCTACACCTTC
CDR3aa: CASSLGRGSYGYTF

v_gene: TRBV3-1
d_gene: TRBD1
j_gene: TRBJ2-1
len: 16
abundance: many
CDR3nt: TGTGCCAGCAGCCGACAGGGTGCTGAACCGTACAATGAGCAGTTCTTC
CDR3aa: CASSRQGAEPYNEQFF

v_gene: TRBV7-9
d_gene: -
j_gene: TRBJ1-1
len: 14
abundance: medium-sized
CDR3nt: TGTGCCAGCAGCTCCCCGGGGGGCGGAACTGAAGCTTTCTTT
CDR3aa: CASSSPGGGTEAFF

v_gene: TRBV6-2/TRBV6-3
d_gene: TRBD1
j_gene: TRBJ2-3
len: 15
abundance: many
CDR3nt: TGTGCCAGCAGTTACCCGGACAGGGGCACAGATACGCAGTATTTT
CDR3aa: CASSYPDRGTDTQYF

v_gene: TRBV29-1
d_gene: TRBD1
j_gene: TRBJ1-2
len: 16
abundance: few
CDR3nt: TGCAGCGCAGACCGGGACAGGGTACTTGGGCGTGATGGCTACACCTTC
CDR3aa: CSADRDRVLGRDGYTF

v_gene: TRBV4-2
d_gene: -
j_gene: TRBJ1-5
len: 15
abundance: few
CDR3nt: TGTGCCAGCAGCCAAGAACGCGTATCAAATCAGCCCCAGCATTTT
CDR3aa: CASSQERVSNQPQHF

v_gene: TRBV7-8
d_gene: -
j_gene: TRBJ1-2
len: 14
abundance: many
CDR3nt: TGTGCCAGCAGCTTAGCGGAAACTAACTATGGCTACACCTTC
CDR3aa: CASSLAETNYGYTF